These 27 T cell receptor beta chains were sequenced from one sample in a study of blood T cells in healthy people across ages. For the second PCR, which ran for about 7 to 11 cycles, a sample-barcoded 5' primer and a J-beta primer mix were used. TCRdb re-analysed the 5' RACE reads in MiXCR, keeping a single row per CDR3 protein. The sample carries around 580,000 distinct CDR3 sequences, around half recorded once. The source material was blood. These receptors originate from a man aged 80 or over in good health.

The J gene is TRBJ2-7, the V gene TRBV10-3, with 11 bases matching TRBD1. This CDR3 spans 14 amino acids. CDR1 and CDR2 (germline): ENHRY, SYGVKD. The V and J ends lost 4 bases and 5 bases, in that order; junction bases with no gene match: 4. DNA for the CDR3: TGTGCCATCAGTGCGGACAGGGGGCTCGACGAGCAGTACTTC. It yields the protein CAISADRGLDEQYF.

V usage is TRBV4-3 and J usage is TRBJ2-3; D remains ambiguous. This CDR3 has 16 amino acids. Trimming cost V 0 bases and J 1 base, with 11 bases left between them. Germline-derived CDR1 and CDR2 are LGHNA and YSLEER. CDR3 amino acids: CASSQEPGRGTDTQYF. CDR3 nucleotide sequence: TGCGCCAGCAGCCAAGAGCCCGGCCGAGGCACAGATACGCAGTATTTT.

The chain carries TRBV20-1 and TRBJ2-5, with 10 bases identical to TRBD2. The CDR3 has 14 amino acids. Germline values: CDR1 DFQATT, CDR2 SNEGSKA (reference sequence). The V segment lost 5 bases and the J segment 8 bases; nucleotides outside the gene matches: 11. The CDR3 sequence is CSAYPGLASETQYF. The CDR3 nucleotides are TGCAGTGCTTATCCGGGACTAGCGAGTGAAACCCAGTACTTC.

This CDR3 reads CATSRDQLFSYEQYF. DNA for the CDR3: TGTGCCACCAGCAGAGATCAGCTGTTCTCCTACGAGCAGTACTTC. The gene calls are TRBV15 and TRBJ2-7; no definite D call. Germline V lookup: CDR1 LNHNV, CDR2 YYDKDF (reference sequence). The CDR3 runs 15 residues. V was pared by 0 bases and J by 0 bases, with 9 bases between.

The chain combines TRBV20-1 with TRBJ2-3; 8 nucleotides agree with TRBD2. This CDR3 spans 14 amino acids. V shed 6 bases and J 0 bases; nucleotides not matched to a gene: 5. Per the germline V gene, CDR1 is DFQATT and CDR2 is SNEGSKA (reference sequence). CDR3 sequence reads: CSAKREFSTDTQYF. As DNA, the CDR3 is TGCAGTGCAAAGCGGGAGTTTAGCACAGATACGCAGTATTTT.

The rearrangement uses TRBV7-3 and TRBJ2-1; TRBD2 agrees at 8 bases. The V segment lost 4 bases and the J segment 9 bases; nucleotides outside the gene matches: 11. Germline V gene data show CDR1 as SGHTA and CDR2 as FQGTGA. The CDR3 totals 15 residues. The CDR3, as DNA: TGTGCCAGCAGCTCGAGACTAGCGCCGGAGACTGAGCAGTTCTTC. Its translation is CASSSRLAPETEQFF. Using reference TRBV7-3 and TRBJ2-1 for the parts outside the CDR3, the full variable domain is GAGVSQTPSNKVTEKGKYVELRCDPISGHTALYWYRQSLGQGPEFLIYFQGTGAADDSGLPNDRFFAVRPEGSVSTLKIQRTERGDSAVYLCASSSRLAPETEQFFGPGTRLTVL.

The chain has TRBV7-2 and TRBJ2-3; 11 bases map to TRBD2. V shed 2 bases and J 3 bases; nucleotides not matched to a gene: 4. The CDR3 is made up of 16 amino acids. Per the germline V gene, CDR1 is SGHTA and CDR2 is FQGNSA. In DNA form, the CDR3 reads TGTGCCAGCAGCTTACTGCTAGCGGGAGGTACAGATACGCAGTATTTT. It is translated as CASSLLLAGGTDTQYF.

The chain uses TRBV29-1 and TRBJ2-1; weak D call: TRBD2 (5 bases). Deletions cut 3 bases from V and 10 bases from J, with 16 bases between. The CDR3 length is 13 residues. Germline V lookup: CDR1 SQVTM, CDR2 ANQGSEA. CDR3 loop: CSVDRTLLGEQFF. CDR3 nucleotide sequence: TGCAGCGTTGATAGGACTCTCCTCGGGGAGCAGTTCTTC.

The rearrangement joins TRBV3-1 to TRBJ1-4; D may be TRBD1 (6 bases). V lost 4 bases and J lost 8, with 14 bases in between. CDR3 length: 14 amino acids. Germline V lookup: CDR1 LGHDT, CDR2 YNNKEL (reference sequence). The CDR3: CASSPRTATEKLFF. The CDR3 nucleotides read TGTGCCAGCAGCCCCAGGACAGCGACCGAAAAACTGTTTTTT.

The CDR3 region has the DNA TGTGCCAGCAGCCCGGAACTTCTCAGCTCTGGAAACACCATATATTTT. As protein: CASSPELLSSGNTIYF. The chain joins TRBV7-2 to TRBJ1-3; no definite D call. This CDR3 comprises 16 residues. With 5 bases removed from V and 0 bases from J, the gap between germline ends came to 14 bases. Germline V CDR1 and CDR2: SGHTA, FQGNSA.

The chain carries TRBV20-1 and TRBJ2-5; 7 bases are a match to TRBD2. Judging by the DNA end, TRBJ2-7 fits better; the J call may be wrong. Germline assignment: CDR1 DFQATT and CDR2 SNEGSKA (reference sequence). There are 17 residues in the CDR3. As DNA, the CDR3 is TGCAGTGCTAGAGCCCGGAGGACTAGGGGTAAGGTCGACGAGCAGTACTTC. Protein sequence: CSARARRTRGKVDEQYF.

In this sample, this clonotype turned up once. This chain joins TRBV5-1 and TRBJ2-3; TRBD2 matches 8 bases. Germline lookup yields CDR1 SGHRS and CDR2 YFSETQ. The CDR3 totals 16 residues. The ends lost 1 base at V and 6 bases at J; junction bases unmatched: 10. The CDR3 coding sequence is TGCGCCAGCAGCTTGAGTGCGCGGGGGGTGTCGGATACGCAGTATTTT. Encoded protein: CASSLSARGVSDTQYF.

This rearrangement joins TRBV20-1 to TRBJ2-1; D possibly corresponds to TRBD2 (6 bases). Germline assignment: CDR1 DFQATT and CDR2 SNEGSKA (reference sequence). The V end was cut by 4 bases, the J end by 6 bases, with 25 bases between. This CDR3 has 17 residues. For the CDR3, the DNA is TGCAGTGCTACCTTATCGGTCGGGGCGGGAACTATCAATGAGCAGTTCTTC. This translates into CSATLSVGAGTINEQFF.

This clonotype was counted at least ten times. The V call is TRBV6-5, the J call TRBJ2-2; 8 bases agree with TRBD1. The CDR3 is 14 residues long. CDR1 and CDR2 (germline): MNHEY, SVGAGI. V lost 8 bases, J lost 7 bases, and 9 bases stayed unmatched. CDR3 protein: CASYRTGSVGELFF. CDR3 sequence (DNA): TGTGCCAGCTATAGGACAGGGTCTGTCGGGGAGCTGTTTTTT.

This clonotype was seen a few times. For the CDR3, the DNA is TGCGCCAGCAGCAGGTCAACCGGGACAGGGGCTGAAAAACTGTTTTTT. As protein: CASSRSTGTGAEKLFF. V is TRBV5-1 and J is TRBJ1-4, with 10 bases identical to TRBD1. Trimming cost V 4 bases and J 7 bases; bases outside gene matches: 10. The length of the CDR3 is 16 residues. Per germline, CDR1 SGHRS and CDR2 YFSETQ.

The chain is built from TRBV6-6 and TRBJ2-2, with D possibly being TRBD2 (7 bases). In germline, CDR1 is MNHNY, CDR2 SVGAGI (reference sequence). The CDR3 covers 15 residues. Trimming cost V 7 bases and J 3 bases, with 15 bases left between them. The CDR3 coding sequence is TGTGCCAGCACCCTCGGGGGGCCGGACACCGGGGAGCTGTTTTTT. Protein sequence: CASTLGGPDTGELFF.

The rearrangement joins TRBV4-3 to TRBJ2-3; the match to TRBD2 covers 9 bases. CDR3 length equals 14 residues. Germline values: CDR1 LGHNA, CDR2 YSLEER. V shed 3 bases and J 6 bases; nucleotides not matched to a gene: 4. CDR3 sequence reads: CASSQRTSADTQYF. Here the CDR3 DNA reads TGCGCCAGCAGCCAGAGGACTAGCGCCGATACGCAGTATTTT.

This chain uses TRBV29-1 with TRBJ2-5; D unresolved. CDR1 is SQVTM, CDR2 ANQGSEA, per germline. There are 15 residues in the CDR3. The ends were cut back, 1 base at V and 5 bases at J, with 17 bases in the middle. The CDR3 loop is CSVEVRPYGRETQYF. CDR3 nucleotide sequence: TGCAGCGTTGAAGTTAGGCCCTACGGAAGGGAGACCCAGTACTTC.

This clonotype has just a few counts. The chain is built from TRBV7-9 and TRBJ1-2; D is uncertain. V lost 1 base, J lost 1 base, and 4 bases lay in between. Germline values: CDR1 SEHNR, CDR2 FQNEAQ (reference sequence). The CDR3 has 13 residues. The chain's CDR3 is CASSLERNYGYTF. The CDR3 DNA is TGTGCCAGCAGCTTAGAACGTAACTATGGCTACACCTTC.

For this clonotype: A much larger clone lies one base from this, so it may be a read error. CDR3 nucleotides: TGTGCCAGCAGTGACAGGACAGACCAAGAGACCCAGTACTTC. Translating it yields CASSDRTDQETQYF. The chain joins TRBV6-6 to TRBJ2-5, with a possible D match to TRBD1 (6 bases). CDR1 is MNHNY and CDR2 is SVGAGI in the germline V gene (reference sequence). This CDR3 contains 14 residues. Deletions cut 5 bases from V and 0 bases from J, with 10 bases between.

In its sample, this clonotype was seen many times. The V gene is TRBV6-6, the J gene TRBJ1-5; D remains unclear. CDR1 and CDR2 (germline): MNHNY, SVGAGI (reference sequence). The CDR3 is made up of 15 amino acids. Trimming removed 8 bases at V and 0 bases at J, with 14 bases between. The CDR3 region is CASGQQRYSNQPQHF. As DNA, the CDR3 is TGTGCCAGCGGCCAACAGAGGTATAGCAATCAGCCCCAGCATTTT.

The rearrangement joins TRBV18 to TRBJ2-1, with D possibly being TRBD2 (5 bases). V lost 4 bases to trimming and J lost 2 bases, with 9 bases between them. CDR3 length: 14 residues. The germline CDR1 and CDR2 sequences are KGHSH and LQKENI. The DNA of the CDR3 is TGTGCCAGCTCACAGGACTCAACCTACAATGAGCAGTTCTTC. It is translated as CASSQDSTYNEQFF. The full variable domain, completed using reference TRBV18 and TRBJ2-1, is NAGVMQNPRHLVRRRGQEARLRCSPMKGHSHVYWYRQLPEEGLKFMVYLQKENIIDESGMPKERFSAEFPKEGPSILRIQQVVRGDSAAYFCASSQDSTYNEQFFGPGTRLTVL.

In this sample, this clonotype turned up many times. The chain joins TRBV4-1 to TRBJ2-7, with a weak D call TRBD1 (6 bases). The CDR3 sequence is 14 residues long. CDR1 and CDR2 (germline): MGHRA, YSYEKL. Trimming stripped 3 bases from V and 9 bases from J, with 18 bases between. CDR3 protein: CASSQGQSRGLQYF. CDR3 bases: TGCGCCAGCAGCCAGGGACAAAGCCGAGGGTTGCAGTACTTC.

This clonotype was observed at least ten times. The rearrangement joins TRBV6-5 to TRBJ2-5, with D possibly being TRBD2 (6 bases). CDR3 size: 15 residues. Germline loops: CDR1 MNHEY, CDR2 SVGAGI. The V end lost 3 bases, the J end lost 1 base, and 12 bases lay between the germline ends. CDR3 nucleotides: TGTGCCAGCAGTTATGGCGGGGACGGCCAAGAGACCCAGTACTTC. Translating it yields CASSYGGDGQETQYF.

The chain joins TRBV6-1 to TRBJ2-3; D might be TRBD1 (7 bases). The CDR3 is 17 residues long. The V end lost 4 bases, the J end lost 3 bases, and 20 bases lay between the germline ends. Germline CDR1 MNHNS, CDR2 SASEGT. CDR3 sequence reads: CASSGTRQGLPTDTQYF. The CDR3, as DNA: TGTGCCAGCAGTGGGACCCGACAGGGACTTCCTACAGATACGCAGTATTTT.

The V and J genes are TRBV7-2 and TRBJ2-1; D may correspond to TRBD1 or TRBD2 (5 bases each). Germline values: CDR1 SGHTA, CDR2 FQGNSA. The CDR3 is 15 amino acids. Trimming cost V 6 bases and J 1 base, with 13 bases left between them. CDR3 residues: CASSRGSVSYNEQFF. The CDR3 bases are TGTGCCAGCAGTAGGGGTAGCGTATCCTACAATGAGCAGTTCTTC. Together with reference TRBV7-2 and TRBJ2-1, the CDR3 gives the full variable domain: GAGVSQSPSNKVTEKGKDVELRCDPISGHTALYWYRQSLGQGLEFLIYFQGNSAPDKSGLPSDRFSAERTGGSVSTLTIQRTQQEDSAVYLCASSRGSVSYNEQFFGPGTRLTVL.

The V and J genes are TRBV24-1 and TRBJ2-5, with 8 positions matching TRBD2. The CDR3 spans 13 residues. The germline V gene has CDR1 KGHDR and CDR2 SFDVKD. The junction had 2 bases not matched to a gene; V was cut back by 5 bases and J by 4 bases. The CDR3 region has the DNA TGTGCCACCAGTGGCGGGGGGATAGAGACCCAGTACTTC. It is translated as CATSGGGIETQYF.